The clone carrying this T cell receptor beta chain was seen repeatedly, ten times or more. The sample is drawn from a study of T cells after yellow fever vaccination. Overall study: Those fractions that held only low numbers of cells were prepared using the SMART-Seq v4 Ultra Low Input RNA kit.

For TCR, cDNA came from 5'RACE template switching, which added a universal primer site and UMIs. Each CDR3 protein is one row after TCRdb ran MiXCR on the 5' RACE reads. The sample yields some 9,600 distinct CDR3 sequences, under 5% seen once. Study-level points and caveats: Contamination by abundant bulk-population clonotypes could be present in FACS-sorted repertoires. Peak timing came faster in the weaker secondary response, day 5 versus 15.

The CDR3 loop spans 16 amino acids. CDR1 is SEHNR and CDR2 is FQNEAQ in the germline V gene (reference sequence). Trimming removed 2 bases from V and 5 bases from J; junction bases left unmatched: 11. The rearrangement uses TRBV7-9 and TRBJ2-5, with 7 positions matching TRBD1. Sequencing used PBMCs, either bulk or a sorted T-cell subset (CD4+, CD8+, memory, or dextramer-sorted; not recorded which), obtained roughly 15 days after the first yellow fever vaccination. The sequence was obtained from a young man who received the YFV17D yellow fever vaccine. For the CDR3, the DNA is TGTGCCAGCAGCTTATTAAGGGATCTAGGGGGCGAGACCCAGTACTTC. Encoded protein: CASSLLRDLGGETQYF.